Listed here are 31 T cell receptor beta chains from one sample, sequenced in a study of OX40 agonist ivuxolimab in advanced cancers. Sequencing was performed with immunoSEQ multiplex PCR; in TCRdb, only in-frame clones are kept and a portion is missing. This table has about 93,000 clones, around 92% appearing once. The source material was CD4+ or CD8+ T cells sorted from blood, sampled in a trial of the OX40 agonist ivuxolimab. All receptors come from an adult with an advanced solid tumor such as melanoma, head and neck, liver or kidney cancer.

This chain joins TRBV6-6 and TRBJ2-3; D not certain. V was clipped by 5 bases and J by 7 bases, with 13 bases between them. The CDR3 is made up of 13 amino acids. The V gene's germline CDR1 is MNHNY and CDR2 SVGAGI (reference sequence). In nucleotides, the CDR3 is TGTGCCAGCAGTCCCGGGCGGTGGAATACGCAGTATTTT. Its protein is CASSPGRWNTQYF.

This clone was detected only once. V gene TRBV28 combines with J gene TRBJ2-7; TRBD2 aligns across 10 bases. V trimming: 8 bases; J trimming: 7 bases; junction bases outside the gene matches: 14. CDR1 and CDR2 (germline): MDHEN, SYDVKM. The CDR3 runs to 15 residues. CDR3: CASGAASGSLSEQYF. CDR3 coding DNA: TGTGCCAGCGGTGCGGCTAGCGGGAGTTTGAGTGAGCAGTACTTC.

The rearrangement joins TRBV7-8 to TRBJ2-4, with 8 bases lining up with TRBD1. Trimming cost V 0 bases and J 0 bases; bases outside gene matches: 10. This CDR3 comprises 19 residues. CDR1 and CDR2 (germline): SGHVS, FQNEAQ. The CDR3 loop reads CASSLASPQGARAKNIQYF. For the CDR3, the DNA is TGTGCCAGCAGCTTAGCCTCACCCCAGGGGGCCAGAGCCAAAAACATTCAGTACTTC.

The chain employs TRBV5-4 and TRBJ2-5; 7 bases line up with TRBD1. This CDR3 has 14 amino acids. V trimming: 4 bases; J trimming: 2 bases; junction bases outside the gene matches: 5. The germline V gene has CDR1 SGHNT and CDR2 YYREEE (reference sequence). The CDR3: CASSKGTAQETQYF. DNA for the CDR3: TGTGCCAGCAGCAAAGGGACAGCTCAAGAGACCCAGTACTTC. The variable domain in full, completed from reference TRBV5-4 and TRBJ2-5, reads ETGVTQSPTHLIKTRGQQVTLRCSSQSGHNTVSWYQQALGQGPQFIFQYYREEENGRGNFPPRFSGLQFPNYSSELNVNALELDDSALYLCASSKGTAQETQYFGPGTRLLVL.

This clone was counted a few times. This chain connects TRBV6-1 to TRBJ2-2; possibly TRBD1 for D (6 bases). Germline V gene lookup returns CDR1 MNHNS and CDR2 SASEGT. The V end was cut by 5 bases, the J end by 5 bases, with 9 bases between. The CDR3 is 13 amino acids. The CDR3: CASSSTGTGELFF. CDR3 sequence (DNA): TGTGCCAGCAGTTCCACAGGGACCGGGGAGCTGTTTTTT.

The chain employs TRBV6-5 and TRBJ2-7; possibly TRBD1 or TRBD2 for D (5 bases each). Per germline, CDR1 MNHEY and CDR2 SVGAGI. This CDR3 region has 15 residues. V lost 5 bases, J lost 2 bases, and 16 bases lay in between. This chain's CDR3 is CASSPTSGGTYEQYF. The CDR3 DNA follows: TGTGCCAGCAGTCCAACTAGTGGGGGTACCTACGAGCAGTACTTC.

The chain uses TRBV18 and TRBJ2-1; TRBD2 is a possible D gene (6 bases). Trimming removed 3 bases at V and 6 bases at J, with 9 bases between. Germline V gives CDR1 KGHSH, CDR2 LQKENI. The CDR3 covers 13 residues. The CDR3 DNA follows: TGTGCCAGCTCACCTCCTAGCGCCAATGAGCAGTTCTTC. Amino acid sequence: CASSPPSANEQFF. Supplemented by reference TRBV18 and TRBJ2-1, the full variable domain reads NAGVMQNPRHLVRRRGQEARLRCSPMKGHSHVYWYRQLPEEGLKFMVYLQKENIIDESGMPKERFSAEFPKEGPSILRIQQVVRGDSAAYFCASSPPSANEQFFGPGTRLTVL.

The genes are TRBV4-1 and TRBJ2-7, with D uncertain. The CDR3 spans 16 residues. Per germline, CDR1 MGHRA and CDR2 YSYEKL. Trimming took 0 bases from V and 2 from J, leaving 14 bases between them. CDR3 protein: CASSQESSSDTYEQYF. DNA for the CDR3: TGCGCCAGCAGCCAAGAATCCAGCTCAGATACCTACGAGCAGTACTTC.

CDR3 DNA: TGTGCCAGCACCCAAGGTGGCAGCGAAGAGACCCAGTACTTC. Translating gives CASTQGGSEETQYF. V is TRBV6-1 and J is TRBJ2-5, with D unclear. The CDR3 is 14 amino acids. The germline V gene has CDR1 MNHNS and CDR2 SASEGT. The V end lost 7 bases, the J end lost 3 bases, and 15 bases lay between the germline ends.

This clone came up once. The rearrangement links TRBV11-3 to TRBJ1-1; 8 nucleotides line up with TRBD1. The germline V gene has CDR1 SGHNT and CDR2 YENEEA. This CDR3 is built from 15 residues. The ends lost 5 bases at V and 3 bases at J; junction bases unmatched: 8. The CDR3 nucleotides read TGTGCCAGCAGCGAAAGGACAGGGAGGGACACTGAAGCTTTCTTT. Protein: CASSERTGRDTEAFF.

The chain is built from TRBV29-1 and TRBJ2-3; 8 bases are a match to TRBD2. CDR1 is SQVTM and CDR2 is ANQGSEA in the germline V gene. The V segment lost 7 bases and the J segment 4 bases; nucleotides outside the gene matches: 7. CDR3 length: 13 residues. DNA for the CDR3: TGCAGCGCCCGGCCAGCGGGGGCAGATACGCAGTATTTT. This gives the protein CSARPAGADTQYF.

In DNA, the CDR3 is TGTGCCAGCAGTGACCCGGGACTAGTGGCTTTCTTT. The encoded protein is CASSDPGLVAFF. This rearrangement joins TRBV27 to TRBJ1-1; D possibly corresponds to TRBD1 (5 bases). This CDR3 contains 12 residues. V shed 5 bases and J shed 11 bases, with 15 bases lying between them. In germline, CDR1 is MNHEY, CDR2 SMNVEV (reference sequence).

The gene calls are TRBV30 and TRBJ2-1; D gene ambiguous. The CDR3 has 11 amino acids. Germline CDR1 and CDR2: GTSNPN and SVGIG (reference sequence). V gave up 2 bases and J gave up 7 bases, with 6 bases separating them. CDR3 sequence: CAWSLKNEQFF. For the CDR3, the DNA is TGTGCCTGGAGTTTAAAGAATGAGCAGTTCTTC. Using reference TRBV30 and TRBJ2-1 for the parts outside the CDR3, the full variable domain is SQTIHQWPATLVQPVGSPLSLECTVEGTSNPNLYWYRQAAGRGLQLLFYSVGIGQISSEVPQNLSASRPQDRQFILSSKKLLLSDSGFYLCAWSLKNEQFFGPGTRLTVL.

The J gene is TRBJ2-5, the V gene TRBV7-3; D call uncertain. The CDR3 contains 13 residues. The germline V gene has CDR1 SGHTA and CDR2 FQGTGA. Trimming cost V 5 bases and J 5 bases, with 12 bases left between them. This CDR3 reads CASSIRPGETQYF. DNA for the CDR3: TGTGCCAGCAGCATCCGACCCGGGGAGACCCAGTACTTC.

The V call is TRBV5-6, the J call TRBJ2-2; 7 positions agree with TRBD2. Germline assignment: CDR1 SGHDT and CDR2 YYEEEE. The CDR3 is 14 amino acids. The V and J ends lost 5 bases and 4 bases, in that order; junction bases with no gene match: 5. The CDR3 protein is CASRAGMGTGELFF. The CDR3 DNA reads TGTGCCAGCAGAGCGGGAATGGGCACCGGGGAGCTGTTTTTT.

The CDR3 DNA follows: TGTGCCAGCAGTGTAGTAACGTACGAGCAGTACTTC. Protein: CASSVVTYEQYF. V is TRBV2 and J is TRBJ2-7; no clear D. With 4 bases removed from V and 4 bases from J, the gap between germline ends came to 8 bases. This CDR3 has 12 residues. The V gene's germline CDR1 is SNHLY and CDR2 FYNNEI.

This clone has just one count. The genes are TRBV11-3 and TRBJ1-4; 7 nucleotides match TRBD1. CDR1 SGHNT and CDR2 YENEEA come from the germline V gene. The CDR3 runs to 15 residues. V trimming: 6 bases; J trimming: 2 bases; junction bases outside the gene matches: 6. The CDR3 nucleotides read TGTGCCAGCAGTAGCGGGGGACAGACTAATGAAAAACTGTTTTTT. Its translation: CASSSGGQTNEKLFF.

Only one count was recorded for this clone. The chain couples TRBV15 to TRBJ2-2; 7 bases line up with TRBD1. V shed 5 bases and J 3 bases; nucleotides not matched to a gene: 12. Germline-derived CDR1 and CDR2 are LNHNV and YYDKDF (reference sequence). The CDR3 spans 17 residues. The chain's CDR3 is CATSVEPAGGYTGELFF. The DNA of the CDR3 is TGTGCCACCAGCGTGGAGCCGGCAGGGGGATACACCGGGGAGCTGTTTTTT.

This sequence joins TRBV7-2 and TRBJ2-1; D not certain. CDR1 is SGHTA and CDR2 is FQGNSA in the germline V gene. The CDR3 is 13 residues long. V shed 5 bases and J shed 7 bases, with 12 bases lying between them. Here the CDR3 DNA reads TGTGCCAGCAGCCAAGGGCCGTGGAATGAGCAGTTCTTC. It specifies CASSQGPWNEQFF.

V usage is TRBV9 and J usage is TRBJ2-3, with TRBD2 identical over 8 bases. The CDR3 is 15 residues long. The germline CDR1 and CDR2 sequences are SGDLS and YYNGEE. The J segment lost 4 bases and the V segment lost 4 bases, leaving 8 bases of the junction unmatched. CDR3 in DNA: TGTGCCAGCAGCACCGCGGGGGGCCGGGCAGATACGCAGTATTTT. This sequence encodes CASSTAGGRADTQYF.

The chain carries TRBV6-5 and TRBJ2-7; 10 positions match TRBD1. The CDR3 contains 16 residues. Looked up from germline, CDR1 is MNHEY and CDR2 is SVGAGI. V dropped 4 bases and J dropped 4; count of bases not matched to a gene: 10. The DNA of the CDR3 is TGTGCCAGCAGTTTTGACCGGGACAGGGGTTTATACGAGCAGTACTTC. Protein sequence: CASSFDRDRGLYEQYF.

With respect to this clone: A junction end diverges from the germline sequence, so it may reflect a read error. The V and J genes are TRBV6-5 and TRBJ2-1, with D perhaps TRBD1 (7 bases). CDR3 length: 12 amino acids. Germline V lookup: CDR1 MNHEY, CDR2 SVGAGI. The CDR3 nucleotides read TGTGCCAGCGGAGGGGGCAACGCGGTTGGGGTCTTC. Its translation: CASGGGNAVGVF.

This chain connects TRBV30 to TRBJ1-2, with 9 bases that match TRBD1. The CDR3 has 14 residues. V lost 3 bases to trimming and J lost 4 bases; unmatched junction nucleotides: 6. CDR1 and CDR2 from the germline V gene are GTSNPN and SVGIG (reference sequence). CDR3 protein: CAWRWDREIYGYTF. The CDR3 region has the DNA TGTGCCTGGAGGTGGGACAGGGAGATCTATGGCTACACCTTC.

This chain uses TRBV18 with TRBJ1-3; the D is unclear. CDR1 KGHSH and CDR2 LQKENI come from the germline V gene. Trimming removed 0 bases from V and 8 bases from J, with 11 bases in between. The CDR3 covers 14 residues. The CDR3 sequence: CASSPPGSRDTIYF. CDR3 bases: TGTGCCAGCTCACCACCCGGCTCGCGGGACACCATATATTTT.

The rearrangement links TRBV18 to TRBJ2-1; D gene ambiguous. The CDR3 consists of 16 residues. The V gene lost 3 bases and the J gene lost 3 bases, with 15 bases spanning the gap. Germline CDR1 is KGHSH and CDR2 is LQKENI. This CDR3 reads CASSPSQRSLYNEQFF. In DNA form, the CDR3 reads TGTGCCAGCTCACCGAGCCAGCGATCGCTCTACAATGAGCAGTTCTTC.

The gene calls are TRBV30 and TRBJ2-7; TRBD1 matches at 10 bases. The CDR3 is 15 residues long. V was clipped by 5 bases and J by 3 bases; unmatched bases: 10. CDR1 is GTSNPN and CDR2 is SVGIG in the germline V gene (reference sequence). The CDR3 DNA reads TGTGCCTGGTTAGGGAGGGGACAGGGGAACTACGAGCAGTACTTC. It encodes CAWLGRGQGNYEQYF.

The chain has TRBV6-1 and TRBJ2-2; TRBD1 aligns across 10 bases. This CDR3 contains 14 residues. The germline CDR1 and CDR2 sequences are MNHNS and SASEGT. V shed 5 bases and J 6 bases; nucleotides not matched to a gene: 3. The CDR3 loop is CASSRQGASGELFF. In nucleotides, the CDR3 is TGTGCCAGCAGTAGACAGGGGGCGTCCGGGGAGCTGTTTTTT.

The chain has TRBV6-5 and TRBJ1-2; the D is unclear. Per the germline V gene, CDR1 is MNHEY and CDR2 is SVGAGI. Trimming removed 5 bases at V and 4 bases at J, with 8 bases between. The CDR3 extends over 12 amino acids. CDR3 DNA sequence: TGTGCCAGCAGTCGCAAGGGCTATGGCTACACCTTC. Its translation: CASSRKGYGYTF.

The table lists this clone with a count of one. J is TRBJ2-5 and V is TRBV5-6; 7 nucleotides align to TRBD1. Germline V gene lookup returns CDR1 SGHDT and CDR2 YYEEEE. This CDR3 has 15 amino acids. The ends lost 4 bases at V and 5 bases at J; junction bases unmatched: 11. CDR3 region: CASSHLTGLEETQYF. As DNA, the CDR3 is TGTGCCAGCAGCCACCTGACAGGGCTGGAGGAGACCCAGTACTTC.

This chain links TRBV6-1 with TRBJ1-4, with 9 bases identical to TRBD1. This CDR3 has 14 amino acids. V gave up 5 bases and J gave up 5 bases; unmatched junction bases: 3. Germline loops: CDR1 MNHNS, CDR2 SASEGT. The CDR3 region is CASSLQGANEKLFF. CDR3 DNA sequence: TGTGCCAGCAGTTTACAGGGGGCGAATGAAAAACTGTTTTTT.

This chain links TRBV6-5 with TRBJ2-1; D unresolved. Germline V lookup: CDR1 MNHEY, CDR2 SVGAGI. The length of the CDR3 is 14 residues. Trimming left V 0 bases short and J 11 bases short, with 14 bases between. As DNA, the CDR3 is TGTGCCAGCAGTTACTCAGAGACCGGGTTAAAGCAGTTCTTC. As protein: CASSYSETGLKQFF.